This T cell receptor beta chain appears in the sequencing data of a study of type 1 regulatory T cells. Study summary: This in vitro CD4 product, T-allo10, is enriched for Tr1 cells and alloantigen-specific.

Study results and caveats: Compared with non-type 1 regulatory T cells, type 1 regulatory T cells showed a more restricted TCR repertoire.

This CDR3 region has 16 residues. V gave up 1 base and J gave up 6 bases, with 19 bases separating them. Germline CDR1 and CDR2: SGHVS and FNYEAQ. In regard to this clonotype: The antigen remains unidentified.

Using its own MiXCR run on the reads, TCRdb lists one record per CDR3 protein. The table shows tens of thousands of distinct CDR3 sequences, with over 50% occurring only once. This TCR derives from a human donor in good health. Sequencing used cultured non-Tr1 T cells, either the whole culture or a sorted T cell fraction (not recorded which). The V gene is TRBV7-6, the J gene TRBJ2-7; D is possibly TRBD1 or TRBD2 (5 bases each). The CDR3 bases are TGTGCCAGCAGCTTAGGAATGATGGCAGGGAGAGGCGAGCAGTACTTC. It encodes CASSLGMMAGRGEQYF.